This is a list of T cell receptor beta chains from one sample in a study of CD8+ T cells in alopecia areata. TCRdb's table, derived via immunoSEQ multiplex PCR, lists solely in-frame clones and lacks some. The repertoire holds 170,000 or so clones, with around 58% as singletons. Here the sequenced sample was CD8+ T cells sorted from blood, taken at week 24, from a patient treated with tofacitinib. The receptors shown here come from a human donor with alopecia areata. CDR3s include the opening cysteine and the closing phenylalanine or tryptophan. The D gene is left open where the match is weak. A clone size is listed for some rows: how often the clone was seen (once, few, many), or a class if it is expanded.

d_call,v_call,j_call,clone_size,cdr3_nt,cdr3_aa
TRBD2,TRBV5-1,TRBJ2-1,NA,TGCGCCAGCTCCCACCAACTAGCGGGGGTCACTTACAATGAGCAGTTCTTC,CASSHQLAGVTYNEQFF
NA,TRBV11-2,TRBJ2-5,NA,TGTGCCAGCAGCCACCCAGGGACCGACGCGGTGGGGACCCAGTACTTC,CASSHPGTDAVGTQYF
TRBD1,TRBV29-1,TRBJ1-2,NA,TGCAGCGTCCACGAGGGACAGGGATATGGCTACACCTTC,CSVHEGQGYGYTF
NA,TRBV29-1,TRBJ1-2,NA,TGCAGCGTTGATCGGCAGGAGGGTACTCGGCCCTATGGCTACACCTTC,CSVDRQEGTRPYGYTF
TRBD1,TRBV6-5,TRBJ2-5,NA,TGTGCCAGCAGTTACCCCGGTACAGGGGGCCACGAGACCCAGTACTTC,CASSYPGTGGHETQYF
NA,TRBV13,TRBJ2-7,NA,TGTGCCAGCAGCTTAGGCCGAGACGAGCAGTACTTC,CASSLGRDEQYF
NA,TRBV5-1,TRBJ2-2,few,TGCGCCAGCAGCCAAGACCTCGGGGAGCTGTTTTTT,CASSQDLGELFF
TRBD2,TRBV5-1,TRBJ2-3,NA,TGCGCCAGCAGATCTAGCGGGGGGACCTCTAGCACAGATACGCAGTATTTT,CASRSSGGTSSTDTQYF
NA,TRBV15,TRBJ2-5,NA,TGTGCCGCCTCAGAAGAGGGAAACCAAGAGACCCAGTACTTC,CAASEEGNQETQYF
TRBD1,TRBV2,TRBJ2-7,NA,TGTGCCAGCATCGAGGGCCAGGGGGTACGCGAGCAGTACTTC,CASIEGQGVREQYF
NA,TRBV7-9,TRBJ2-7,few,TGTGCCAGCAGCGGCGGGACAGTTGTTACCTACGAGCAGTACTTC,CASSGGTVVTYEQYF
NA,TRBV29-1,TRBJ2-2,few,TGCAGCGTACAGGGACACACCGGGGAGCTGTTTTTT,CSVQGHTGELFF
NA,TRBV7-4,TRBJ2-3,NA,TGTGCCAGCAGCTTACCTGGTTGCCCTTCGAGCACAGATACGCAGTATTTT,CASSLPGCPSSTDTQYF
NA,TRBV4-1,TRBJ1-5,NA,TGCGCCAGCAGCCAAGGGGACCATCAGCCCCAGCATTTT,CASSQGDHQPQHF
NA,TRBV14,TRBJ2-5,few,TGTGCCAGCAGCCAAGATTGGGAAGAGACCCAGTACTTC,CASSQDWEETQYF
TRBD2,TRBV7-9,TRBJ2-1,NA,TGTGCCAGCAGCCTCGAACGGACTAGGTTTGAGCAGTTCTTC,CASSLERTRFEQFF
NA,TRBV20-1,TRBJ2-1,NA,TGCAGTGCTAGATTAGCGAATGAGCAGTTCTTC,CSARLANEQFF
TRBD1,TRBV4-1,TRBJ1-2,NA,TGCGCCAGCAGCCACCGACAGGGAAACTATGGCTACACCTTC,CASSHRQGNYGYTF
NA,TRBV5-1,TRBJ1-1,few,TGCGCCAGCAGCTTGGTCGACAGCTACACTGAAGCTTTCTTT,CASSLVDSYTEAFF
NA,TRBV15,TRBJ2-1,NA,TGTGCCACCAGCAGTGACAATGAGCAGTTCTTC,CATSSDNEQFF
TRBD2,TRBV2,TRBJ2-5,NA,TGTGCCAGCAGTGTAGTGTGGTATGGTAGCGGGGATTCCGGAGAGACCCAGTACTTC,CASSVVWYGSGDSGETQYF
NA,TRBV5-6,TRBJ1-5,NA,TGTGCCAGCAGCCTAGGGTCTAACAATCAGCCCCAGCATTTT,CASSLGSNNQPQHF
NA,TRBV5-1,TRBJ2-1,NA,TGCGCCAGCAGCTTCAGGGGCGGCAATGAGCAGTTCTTC,CASSFRGGNEQFF
NA,TRBV30,TRBJ1-2,NA,TGTGCCTGCCCTCCATGGAACAACTATGGCTACACCTTC,CACPPWNNYGYTF
NA,TRBV7-2,TRBJ2-7,NA,TGTGCCAGCAGTTTACACTGGAGCGAGCAGTACTTC,CASSLHWSEQYF
NA,TRBV7-9,TRBJ2-7,few,TGTGCCAGCCGGCAGGGCTCCTACGAGCAGTACTTC,CASRQGSYEQYF
TRBD1,TRBV5-1,TRBJ1-2,many,TGCGCCAGCTCCGAGACGACATATGACAGGGTCCGTGGCTACACCTTC,CASSETTYDRVRGYTF
NA,TRBV14,TRBJ1-1,few,TGTGCCAGCAGCGGACGACAGCTGAACACTGAAGCTTTCTTT,CASSGRQLNTEAFF
NA,TRBV7-9,TRBJ1-6,once,TGTGCCAGTGGGCTGGGTAATTCACCCCTCCACTTT,CASGLGNSPLHF
TRBD1,TRBV9,TRBJ1-6,NA,TGTGCCAGCAGCGTAGACGGGACAGGGAGGGGACCCCTCCACTTT,CASSVDGTGRGPLHF
NA,TRBV6-1,TRBJ2-7,NA,TGTGCCAGCAGTGGTGTGGAGACTAGGTCCTACGAGCAGTACTTC,CASSGVETRSYEQYF
NA,TRBV5-1,TRBJ2-7,NA,TGCGCCAGCAGCTTGAGGCAGGGGACCTACGAGCAGTACTTC,CASSLRQGTYEQYF
TRBD1,TRBV5-6,TRBJ1-3,NA,TGTGCCAGCAGCTTGGTGGGCCTACAGGGGCGGCATGGAAACACCATATATTTT,CASSLVGLQGRHGNTIYF
NA,TRBV27,TRBJ2-3,NA,TGTGCCAGCAGTTTAAAGCGGCGTGGCGATACGCAGTATTTT,CASSLKRRGDTQYF
TRBD1,TRBV5-6,TRBJ2-1,NA,TGTGCCAGCAGCCCAGGGGGCGGTGAGCAGTTCTTC,CASSPGGGEQFF
NA,TRBV6-5,TRBJ2-3,NA,TGTGCCAGCAGAAACAGGGGGGGGACAGATACGCAGTATTTT,CASRNRGGTDTQYF
TRBD1,TRBV4-1,TRBJ1-6,NA,TGCGCCAGCAGCCCCAAGGGAGTGACAGGGGGTAATTCACCCCTCCACTTT,CASSPKGVTGGNSPLHF
TRBD2,TRBV2,TRBJ2-3,few,TGTGCCAGCATCCTAATGGGGGGGGAGCCCCCAGATACGCAGTATTTT,CASILMGGEPPDTQYF
TRBD2,TRBV11-3,TRBJ2-2,NA,TGTGCCAGCAGCTTTACGGGAGGTAGCGGGGGCTTTCCGAACACCGGGGAGCTGTTTTTT,CASSFTGGSGGFPNTGELFF
TRBD2,TRBV13,TRBJ2-5,NA,TGTGCCAGCAGCTTAGGGAAGCGGGGGCCGGGGGAAGAGACCCAGTACTTC,CASSLGKRGPGEETQYF
NA,TRBV27,TRBJ1-5,NA,TGTGCCAGCAGGTTTGGGGGCAGCAATCAGCCCCAGCATTTT,CASRFGGSNQPQHF
NA,TRBV5-6,TRBJ2-7,few,TGTGCCAGCAGCTGGGGGACTCAAACCTACGAGCAGTACTTC,CASSWGTQTYEQYF
NA,TRBV29-1,TRBJ2-7,NA,TGCAGCGTTGATACCCAGGGTCAAGGGGGGATCTACGAGCAGTACTTC,CSVDTQGQGGIYEQYF
NA,TRBV30,TRBJ1-4,NA,TGTGCCTGGAGTCGCTCGAAAAATGAAAAACTGTTTTTT,CAWSRSKNEKLFF
NA,TRBV5-1,TRBJ1-1,NA,TGCGCCAGCAGCCCTATGGGCCACACTGAAGCTTTCTTT,CASSPMGHTEAFF
NA,TRBV15,TRBJ1-1,NA,TGTGCCACCAGCAGAGTTGCGGGAGGCTTCACTGAAGCTTTCTTT,CATSRVAGGFTEAFF
NA,TRBV25-1,TRBJ2-7,NA,TGTGCCAGCGCTACTGGGACCTACGAGCAGTACTTC,CASATGTYEQYF
NA,TRBV5-6,TRBJ2-2,few,TGTGCCAGCAGTTGGGGCACCGGGGAGCTGTTTTTT,CASSWGTGELFF
NA,TRBV13,TRBJ2-7,once,TGTGCCAGCAGCTTAGCGGGACCCTACGAGCAGTACTTC,CASSLAGPYEQYF
TRBD1,TRBV6-5,TRBJ1-1,NA,TGTGCCAGCAGTTACTCAGGGGGCGCGGGCACTGAAGCTTTCTTT,CASSYSGGAGTEAFF
NA,TRBV28,TRBJ1-5,NA,TGTGCCAGCAGTTTATTTCAAGATCAGCCCCAGCATTTT,CASSLFQDQPQHF
TRBD1,TRBV7-9,TRBJ2-5,NA,TGTGCCAGCAGCTTGACAGGGGGCGGGGAGACCCAGTACTTC,CASSLTGGGETQYF
TRBD2,TRBV5-6,TRBJ2-7,NA,TGTGCCAGCAGCCAGGGACTAACTAACTACGAGCAGTACTTC,CASSQGLTNYEQYF